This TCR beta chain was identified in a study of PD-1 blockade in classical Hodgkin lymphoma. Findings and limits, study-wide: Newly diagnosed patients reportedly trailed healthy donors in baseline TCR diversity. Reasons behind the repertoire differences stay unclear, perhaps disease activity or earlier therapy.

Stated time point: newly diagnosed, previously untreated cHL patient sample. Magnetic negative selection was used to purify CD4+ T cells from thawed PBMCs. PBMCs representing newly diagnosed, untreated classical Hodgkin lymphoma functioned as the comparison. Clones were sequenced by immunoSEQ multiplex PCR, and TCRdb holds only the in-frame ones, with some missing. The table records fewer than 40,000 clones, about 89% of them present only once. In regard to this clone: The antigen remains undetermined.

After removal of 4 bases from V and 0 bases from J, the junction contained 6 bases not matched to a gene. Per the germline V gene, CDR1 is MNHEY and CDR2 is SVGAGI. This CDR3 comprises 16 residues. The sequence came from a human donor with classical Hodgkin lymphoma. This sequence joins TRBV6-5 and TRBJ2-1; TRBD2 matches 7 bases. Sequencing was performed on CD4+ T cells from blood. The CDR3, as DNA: TGTGCCAGCAGTTCCTCTAAGCGGGGCTCCTACAATGAGCAGTTCTTC. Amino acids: CASSSSKRGSYNEQFF.